The next 22 T cell receptor beta chains were all read from a single sample in a study of T cell changes during pregnancy in multiple sclerosis (dated by TCRdb to the late 2010s). Library creation used the immunoSEQ multiplex PCR assay. Not all clones reach the TCRdb copy of this immuneACCESS table, which keeps in-frame sequences only. Checked studies attribute under half of the gap to unresolved V genes and leave the rest unexplained. Recorded for this sample are tens of thousands of clones; roughly 92% of them occurred a single time. Jointly, the top ten make up less than 0.8% of the sample. Sequencing used CD4+ T cells from peripheral blood mononuclear cells, obtained in the third trimester of pregnancy. The receptors were sampled from a female donor with multiple sclerosis, enrolled in a pregnancy study.

The V and J genes are TRBV19 and TRBJ1-2, with 7 bases lining up with TRBD1. The CDR3 consists of 12 residues. J lost 0 bases, V lost 8 bases, and 0 bases had no gene match. Per germline, CDR1 LNHDA and CDR2 SQIVND (reference sequence). CDR3 in DNA: TGTGCCAGTGGGACAGCTAACTATGGCTACACCTTC. It is translated as CASGTANYGYTF.

The rearrangement links TRBV6-4 to TRBJ2-2; 9 nucleotides line up with TRBD1. Germline loops: CDR1 MRHNA, CDR2 SNTAGT. The CDR3 totals 14 residues. Germline trimming cut 7 bases from V and 4 bases from J; bases unmatched to any gene: 4. CDR3 loop: CASTQGAFTGELFF. As DNA, the CDR3 is TGTGCCAGCACACAGGGGGCTTTCACCGGGGAGCTGTTTTTT.

This chain connects TRBV7-9 to TRBJ1-6; a possible D gene is TRBD1 (6 bases). Germline CDR1 and CDR2: SEHNR and FQNEAQ (reference sequence). CDR3 length: 14 residues. V lost 1 base and J lost 11, with 12 bases in between. DNA for the CDR3: TGTGCCAGCAGCTTAGTACAGGGCACGACACCCCTCCACTTT. It is translated as CASSLVQGTTPLHF.

This sequence joins TRBV4-2 and TRBJ2-1; possibly TRBD2 for D (5 bases). Germline CDR1 and CDR2: LGHNA and YNFKEQ. V gave up 0 bases and J gave up 4 bases, with 10 bases separating them. The CDR3 is 15 residues long. CDR3 sequence (DNA): TGTGCCAGCAGCCAAGATGCGGGCATATACAATGAGCAGTTCTTC. It translates to CASSQDAGIYNEQFF.

This sequence joins TRBV7-9 and TRBJ1-6; no definite D call. The V gene's germline CDR1 is SEHNR and CDR2 FQNEAQ (reference sequence). Trimming shortened V by 7 bases and J by 0 bases, and 7 bases separated the two germline ends. The CDR3 is 14 amino acids. This CDR3 is CASKQSSYNSPLHF. The DNA of the CDR3 is TGTGCCAGCAAACAGAGCTCCTATAATTCACCCCTCCACTTT. The entire variable domain, with the rest obtained from reference TRBV7-9 and TRBJ1-6, is as follows: DTGVSQNPRHKITKRGQNVTFRCDPISEHNRLYWYRQTLGQGPEFLTYFQNEAQLEKSRLLSDRFSAERPKGSFSTLEIQRTEQGDSAMYLCASKQSSYNSPLHFGNGTRLTVT.

The rearrangement links TRBV2 to TRBJ2-1; 7 positions match TRBD2. V shed 5 bases, J shed 0 bases, and the junction held 4 bases outside the gene matches. The germline V gene has CDR1 SNHLY and CDR2 FYNNEI. The CDR3 covers 15 residues. This chain's CDR3 is CASSSRGGSYNEQFF. The CDR3 DNA follows: TGTGCCAGCAGTTCCCGCGGGGGCTCCTACAATGAGCAGTTCTTC.

The chain joins TRBV19 to TRBJ1-2, with 7 bases aligning to TRBD1. Trimming at V came to 5 bases and at J to 7 bases, leaving 13 bases not matched to a gene. The germline CDR1 and CDR2 sequences are LNHDA and SQIVND (reference sequence). The CDR3 runs to 15 residues. CDR3 DNA: TGTGCCAGTAGTCTACCGCGACAGGGCTCACGTGGCTACACCTTC. Translation: CASSLPRQGSRGYTF.

The sample holds a few counts of this clone. The V and J genes are TRBV27 and TRBJ2-2, with 15 bases that match TRBD2. The CDR3 spans 15 residues. V was clipped by 4 bases and J by 6 bases; unmatched bases: 0. Germline loops: CDR1 MNHEY, CDR2 SMNVEV (reference sequence). Here the CDR3 DNA reads TGTGCCAGCAGTTGGACTAGCGGGGGGGCCGGGGAGCTGTTTTTT. Protein product: CASSWTSGGAGELFF.

This rearrangement joins TRBV5-4 to TRBJ2-3; the D gene is possibly TRBD1 (6 bases). CDR1 and CDR2 (germline): SGHNT, YYREEE (reference sequence). The CDR3 consists of 13 residues. V was shortened by 2 bases and J by 6 bases, with 10 bases between the two germline ends. The CDR3 DNA follows: TGTGCCAGCAGCTTACAGGGTTCGGATACGCAGTATTTT. Its translation: CASSLQGSDTQYF.

The chain links TRBV7-2 to TRBJ2-3; the D gene is possibly TRBD2 (7 bases). V lost 1 base, J lost 7 bases, and 18 bases lay in between. The CDR3 loop spans 16 amino acids. Germline CDR1 reads SGHTA; CDR2 reads FQGNSA. The chain's CDR3 is CASSLGRGPSANTQYF. The CDR3 DNA reads as TGTGCCAGCAGCTTAGGGCGGGGGCCTAGCGCGAATACGCAGTATTTT.

As concerns this clone: Distinct nucleotide sequences in the sample also encode this CDR3. V usage is TRBV20-1 and J usage is TRBJ1-2; D gene uncertain. The CDR3 is made up of 11 amino acids. Germline CDR1 DFQATT, CDR2 SNEGSKA (reference sequence). The V end lost 4 bases, the J end lost 2 bases, and 5 bases lay between the germline ends. In DNA form, the CDR3 reads TGCAGTGCTACAGGAAACTATGGCTACACCTTC. Its translation is CSATGNYGYTF.

The CDR3 protein is CASSHAGPQIDTQYF. In DNA, the CDR3 is TGTGCCAGCAGCCACGCAGGGCCACAGATAGATACGCAGTATTTT. The chain employs TRBV6-8 and TRBJ2-3; D may be TRBD1 (5 bases). Germline CDR1 MNHGY, CDR2 SAAAGT. V was trimmed by 6 bases and J by 5 bases, leaving 18 bases between them. CDR3 length: 15 amino acids.

CDR3 loop: CAISTGQGVHYEQYF. The CDR3 nucleotides read TGTGCCATCAGTACCGGACAGGGGGTACACTACGAGCAGTACTTC. The rearrangement links TRBV10-3 to TRBJ2-7, with TRBD1 matching over 10 bases. Germline V gives CDR1 ENHRY, CDR2 SYGVKD. Unmatched junction bases numbered 7, after V lost 5 bases and J lost 3 bases. The CDR3 loop spans 15 amino acids.

The chain employs TRBV7-9 and TRBJ2-7, with 11 nucleotides matching TRBD1. CDR3 length equals 15 residues. Germline V lookup: CDR1 SEHNR, CDR2 FQNEAQ (reference sequence). The trim removed 5 bases at V and 4 bases at J, leaving 7 bases unmatched. The CDR3 coding sequence is TGTGCCAGCAGCGATTCCGGGACAGGGGGATACGAGCAGTACTTC. This encodes CASSDSGTGGYEQYF.

V is TRBV9 and J is TRBJ1-6, with D perhaps matching TRBD1 (5 bases). V lost 0 bases and J 7 bases, leaving 11 bases between the germline ends. The V gene's germline CDR1 is SGDLS and CDR2 YYNGEE. CDR3 length: 15 amino acids. The CDR3 sequence is CASSVGGAPNSPLHF. The CDR3 coding sequence is TGTGCCAGCAGCGTAGGCGGGGCTCCCAATTCACCCCTCCACTTT. Full variable domain (outside the CDR3, taken from reference TRBV9 and TRBJ1-6): DSGVTQTPKHLITATGQRVTLRCSPRSGDLSVYWYQQSLDQGLQFLIQYYNGEERAKGNILERFSAQQFPDLHSELNLSSLELGDSALYFCASSVGGAPNSPLHFGNGTRLTVT.

The chain combines TRBV5-4 with TRBJ2-1, with D perhaps matching TRBD2 (5 bases). Per germline, CDR1 SGHNT and CDR2 YYREEE (reference sequence). This CDR3 has 12 amino acids. V lost 1 base, J lost 8 bases, and 7 bases lay in between. The CDR3 loop reads CASSLSGYEQFF. The CDR3 coding sequence is TGTGCCAGCAGCTTGTCGGGATATGAGCAGTTCTTC.

The chain links TRBV5-6 to TRBJ2-7, with D unclear. V gave up 2 bases and J gave up 0 bases, with 12 bases separating them. Germline loops: CDR1 SGHDT, CDR2 YYEEEE. The CDR3 has 15 amino acids. The CDR3 nucleotides are TGTGCCAGCAGCTTCGAGCGAAGGAGCTCCTACGAGCAGTACTTC. This gives the protein CASSFERRSSYEQYF.

This chain links TRBV29-1 with TRBJ2-1; 8 bases fit TRBD1. V shed 3 bases and J 5 bases; nucleotides not matched to a gene: 18. The CDR3 runs 18 residues. CDR1 and CDR2 from the germline V gene are SQVTM and ANQGSEA. CDR3 protein: CSVEIGRPQGAANNEQFF. CDR3 sequence (DNA): TGCAGCGTTGAGATCGGACGCCCCCAGGGGGCAGCCAACAATGAGCAGTTCTTC.

DNA of the CDR3: TGCAGTGCTAGTGGGCTGTATGGCTACACCTTC. This sequence encodes CSASGLYGYTF. The rearrangement uses TRBV20-1 and TRBJ1-2; D is unclear. V gave up 3 bases and J gave up 5 bases, with 7 bases separating them. Germline lookup yields CDR1 DFQATT and CDR2 SNEGSKA (reference sequence). The CDR3 runs to 11 residues.

V usage is TRBV10-3 and J usage is TRBJ2-5; D perhaps matches TRBD1 (6 bases). CDR1 is ENHRY, CDR2 SYGVKD, per germline. The CDR3 contains 13 residues. Deletions cut 10 bases from V and 1 base from J, with 13 bases between. CDR3 sequence: CATTPDSQETQYF. The CDR3 coding sequence is TGTGCCACTACTCCGGACAGCCAAGAGACCCAGTACTTC.

J is TRBJ1-6 and V is TRBV11-1, with D maybe TRBD1 (6 bases). V was pared by 3 bases and J by 6 bases, with 15 bases between. Germline values: CDR1 SGHAT, CDR2 FQDESV (reference sequence). The CDR3 covers 16 residues. The CDR3 sequence is CASSLKAPGVNSPLHF. CDR3 DNA: TGTGCCAGCAGCTTGAAGGCCCCAGGGGTTAATTCACCCCTCCACTTT.

V and J are TRBV11-2 and TRBJ1-1; D perhaps matches TRBD1 (5 bases). V lost 2 bases and J 0 bases, leaving 10 bases between the germline ends. The germline V gene has CDR1 SGHAT and CDR2 FQNNGV. This CDR3 is built from 15 residues. CDR3 coding DNA: TGTGCCAGCAGCTTATCCCCGACAGTGAACACTGAAGCTTTCTTT. As protein: CASSLSPTVNTEAFF. The full variable domain, its missing parts supplied by reference TRBV11-2 and TRBJ1-1, is EAGVAQSPRYKIIEKRQSVAFWCNPISGHATLYWYQQILGQGPKLLIQFQNNGVVDDSQLPKDRFSAERLKGVDSTLKIQPAKLEDSAVYLCASSLSPTVNTEAFFGQGTRLTVV.